This T cell receptor (beta chain) was recovered during a study of T cell changes during pregnancy in multiple sclerosis. TCRdb keeps only in-frame clones here, not all; method: immunoSEQ multiplex PCR. The sample holds some 47,000 clones, 85% to 90% seen once. The sequencing here drew on CD8+ T cells from peripheral blood mononuclear cells, taken after pregnancy. The source of this sequence is a female donor in good health, enrolled as a control in a pregnancy study.

The CDR3 DNA follows: TGTGCCAGCAGCTTGCAAGGCGGGGGGTCCCCCTACAATGAGCAGTTCTTC. Amino acid sequence: CASSLQGGGSPYNEQFF. V and J are TRBV5-4 and TRBJ2-1; TRBD2 agrees at 8 bases. This CDR3 has 17 residues. V trimming: 1 base; J trimming: 2 bases; junction bases outside the gene matches: 8. Germline lookup yields CDR1 SGHNT and CDR2 YYREEE (reference sequence).